This T cell receptor beta chain is from a study of CD4 T cells in relation to SARS-CoV-2 and coronaviruses. Study-wide background: TCR beta CDR3s were sequenced after 10-day antigen culture of PBMCs.

V shed 2 bases and J shed 0 bases, with 7 bases lying between them. Germline loops: CDR1 SGHTA, CDR2 FQGNSA. CDR3 length equals 15 residues. TCRdb keeps only in-frame clones here, not all; method: immunoSEQ multiplex PCR. The sample includes tens of thousands of clones, around 84% of them seen just once. To note about this clone: Antigen unknown.

CD4+ T cells from unexposed donors were obtained before the COVID-19 pandemic (2011-2018). Isolation of CD4+ T cells took place after roughly nine days in culture. Study observations and caveats: SARS-CoV-2-driven expansion was significantly weaker in crossreactive than monoreactive clones.

Sequenced input: CD4+ T cells from PBMCs, cultured in vitro. The clonotype originates from a human donor in good health. V is TRBV7-2 and J is TRBJ2-2; unclear D gene. CDR3 in DNA: TGTGCCAGCAGCTTACCCTTGCCGAACACCGGGGAGCTGTTTTTT. Encoded protein: CASSLPLPNTGELFF.